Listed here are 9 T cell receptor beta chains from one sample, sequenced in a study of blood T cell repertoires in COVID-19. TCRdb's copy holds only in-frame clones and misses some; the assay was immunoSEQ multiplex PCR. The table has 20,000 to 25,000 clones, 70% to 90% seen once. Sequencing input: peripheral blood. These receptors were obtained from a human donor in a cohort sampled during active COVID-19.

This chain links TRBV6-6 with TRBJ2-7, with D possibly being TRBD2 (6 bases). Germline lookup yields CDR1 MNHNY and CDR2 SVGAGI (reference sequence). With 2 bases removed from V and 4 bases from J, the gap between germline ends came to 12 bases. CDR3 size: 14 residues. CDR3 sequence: CASSYGGARYEQYF. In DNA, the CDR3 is TGTGCCAGCAGTTACGGCGGGGCAAGGTACGAGCAGTACTTC.

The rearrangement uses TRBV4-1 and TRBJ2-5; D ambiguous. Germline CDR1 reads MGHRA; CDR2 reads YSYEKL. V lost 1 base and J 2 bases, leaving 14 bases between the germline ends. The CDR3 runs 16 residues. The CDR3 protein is CASSQGRDPRQETQYF. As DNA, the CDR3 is TGCGCCAGCAGCCAAGGGAGAGACCCGAGGCAAGAGACCCAGTACTTC.

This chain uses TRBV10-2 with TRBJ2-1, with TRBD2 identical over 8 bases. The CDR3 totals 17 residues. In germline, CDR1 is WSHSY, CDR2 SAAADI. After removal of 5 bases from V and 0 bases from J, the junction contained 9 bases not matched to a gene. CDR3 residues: CASSIGSGAYSYNEQFF. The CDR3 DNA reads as TGCGCCAGCAGTATCGGTAGCGGGGCCTACTCCTACAATGAGCAGTTCTTC.

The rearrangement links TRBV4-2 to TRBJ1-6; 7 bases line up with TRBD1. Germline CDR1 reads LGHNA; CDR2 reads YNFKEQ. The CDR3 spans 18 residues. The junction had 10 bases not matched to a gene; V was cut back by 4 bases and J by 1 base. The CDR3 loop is CASSPHRDSNSYNSPLHF. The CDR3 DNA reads TGTGCCAGCAGCCCTCACCGGGACAGTAATTCCTATAATTCACCCCTCCACTTT.

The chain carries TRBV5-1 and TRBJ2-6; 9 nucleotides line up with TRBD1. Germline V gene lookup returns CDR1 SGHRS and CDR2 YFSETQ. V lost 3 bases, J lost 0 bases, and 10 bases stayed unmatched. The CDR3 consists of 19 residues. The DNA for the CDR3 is TGCGCCAGCAGCTACTTCCACACGACAGGGGGCTCTGGGGCCAACGTCCTGACTTTC. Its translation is CASSYFHTTGGSGANVLTF.

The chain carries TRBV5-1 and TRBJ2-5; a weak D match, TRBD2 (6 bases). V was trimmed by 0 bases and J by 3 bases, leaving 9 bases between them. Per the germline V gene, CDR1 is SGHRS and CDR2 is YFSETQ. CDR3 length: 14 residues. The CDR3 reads CASSLGSGEETQYF. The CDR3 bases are TGCGCCAGCAGCTTGGGTAGCGGAGAAGAGACCCAGTACTTC.

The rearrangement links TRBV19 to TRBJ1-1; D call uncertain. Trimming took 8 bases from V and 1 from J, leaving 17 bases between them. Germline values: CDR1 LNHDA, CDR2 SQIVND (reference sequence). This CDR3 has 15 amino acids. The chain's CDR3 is CASFAGSVGNTEAFF. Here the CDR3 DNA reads TGTGCCAGTTTTGCGGGCAGTGTCGGGAACACTGAAGCTTTCTTT.

The CDR3 is CASSYKAELAGGDEQFF. The DNA of the CDR3 is TGTGCCAGCAGCTACAAAGCTGAACTAGCGGGAGGAGATGAGCAGTTCTTC. The genes are TRBV7-6 and TRBJ2-1; 12 nucleotides agree with TRBD2. Germline assignment: CDR1 SGHVS and CDR2 FNYEAQ. The length of the CDR3 is 17 residues. The V and J ends lost 4 bases and 8 bases, in that order; junction bases with no gene match: 12.

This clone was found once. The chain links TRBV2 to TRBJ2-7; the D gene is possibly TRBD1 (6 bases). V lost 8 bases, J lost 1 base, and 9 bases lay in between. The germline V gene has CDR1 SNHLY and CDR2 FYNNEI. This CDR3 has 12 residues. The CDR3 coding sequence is TGTGCCAGCGGGACATATTCCTACGAGCAGTACTTC. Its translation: CASGTYSYEQYF.